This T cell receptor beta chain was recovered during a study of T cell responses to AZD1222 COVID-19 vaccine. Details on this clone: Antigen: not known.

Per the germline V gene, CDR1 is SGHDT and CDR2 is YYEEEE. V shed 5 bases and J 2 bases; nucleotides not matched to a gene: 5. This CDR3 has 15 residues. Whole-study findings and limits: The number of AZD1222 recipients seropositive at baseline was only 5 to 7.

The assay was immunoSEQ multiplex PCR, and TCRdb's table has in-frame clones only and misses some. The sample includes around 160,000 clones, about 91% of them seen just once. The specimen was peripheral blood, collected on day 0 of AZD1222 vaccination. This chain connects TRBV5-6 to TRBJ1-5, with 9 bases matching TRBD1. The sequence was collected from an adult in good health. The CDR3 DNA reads TGTGCCAGCAGTGACAGGGGGAGAGGCAATCAGCCCCAGCATTTT. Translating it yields CASSDRGRGNQPQHF.